This T cell receptor (beta chain) came from a study of T-cell memory formation after mild COVID-19 (dated by TCRdb to the early 2020s). Context from the whole study: TCR sequence clusters from the two donors were found to be largely donor specific. The cohort comprised two young, previously healthy adult volunteers, one female and one male. In two donors, T-cell clones that expanded and contracted after mild COVID-19 were followed by sequencing TCRalpha and TCRbeta repertoires longitudinally.

The listed sequencing device is Illumina NovaSeq 6000. TCRalpha and TCRbeta cDNA libraries were constructed by 5'RACE with constant-segment primers, with sample barcodes and unique molecular identifiers being introduced. RNA was extracted from every sample with Trizol reagent. Amplification of the libraries took two PCR steps, and the second step added a second sample barcode plus Illumina TruSeq adapters. Libraries were sequenced on an Illumina NovaSeq with 2 x 150 bp paired-end reads. In the source study's methods: Reads were demultiplexed and collapsed into UMI-guided consensus sequences with migec v1.2.7. Using mixcr v2.1.11, UMI consensuses were aligned to TRA and TRB V and J templates and then assembled into clonotypes. Expanded or contracted clonotypes were those called significant by both edgeR and NoisET, with noise models trained on biological replicates. For edgeR calls, the thresholds were a false discovery rate-adjusted p below 0.01 and a log2 fold-change of 1. PCA with hierarchical clustering of max-normalized trajectories of the 1000 most abundant clonotypes was used as exploratory dynamics analysis. Separately sequenced CD4+ and CD8+ repertoires were used to assign the CD4 or CD8 phenotype of responding clones. TCRdb itself trimmed the public reads at Q25 with fastp, ran MiXCR and retained productive beta chains. A single entry per CDR3 protein holds the most common genes and DNA from its merged rows. The V and J calls come from TCRdb's annotation, not from the publication. Across this sample there are 290,000 or so distinct CDR3 sequences, with around 19% seen only once. Over 20% of the sample lies in the top ten.

PBMCs were isolated by Ficoll-Paque density gradient centrifugation. On the study overall, not on this receptor specifically: Some responding clones were found in pre-infection memory, which suggests that pre-existing cross-reactive memory T cells took part in the SARS-CoV-2 response. The study included only a couple of mild cases, and larger cohorts that include severe cases with pre-infection samples were judged to be necessary. Whether the second-wave clones peaking on day 37 were SARS-CoV-2 specific was not confirmed. Contracting CD4+ clones appeared mostly in the CM and EM memory subsets, whereas CD8+ clones were enriched in EMRA. Clones that contracted from day 15 to 85 showed balanced CD4/CD8 phenotypes, whereas a second wave of clones that expanded from day 15 to 37 leaned towards CD4+.

The CDR3 goes from the cysteine to the phenylalanine over 13 residues. Only the CDR3 DNA stays, 39 bases, in frame from base 1. For CDR1 and CDR2, the germline V gene lists MNHEY and SVGAGI. V lost 0 bases and J lost 4 bases; the stretch between them is 6 bases long. Only a few counts were recorded for this clonotype. There is no known antigen for this receptor. No clone much larger than this one lies a single base away; base qualities are absent. Rearrangement joined TRBV6-5 to TRBJ1-2; confidence is insufficient to name the D gene. The receptor was isolated from a man aged 18 to 30 who had mild COVID-19 (a few samples of this study predate the infection). The sample titles of this study are shuffled in the database, so cell type and time point are left out; the donor was told from shared clones. Material for sequencing was PBMCs or a T cell subset sorted from them (not recorded which). The CDR3: CASSYSSVYGYTF. The DNA sequence is as follows: TGTGCCAGCAGTTACTCCAGCGTCTATGGCTACACCTTC.